One and the same sample provided the 23 T cell receptor beta chains below, sequenced in a study of cytomegalovirus exposure and HLA in healthy donors. Repertoires were generated with immunoSEQ multiplex PCR, while TCRdb's copy carries only in-frame clones and drops some. The sample records around 150,000 clones, around 85% being singletons. Input material: PBMCs. The receptors were sampled from a woman aged 30 to 39 in good health and CMV-seronegative.

The genes are TRBV6-6 and TRBJ1-4; D might be TRBD1 (5 bases). The CDR3 has 14 residues. Deletions cut 5 bases from V and 4 bases from J, with 11 bases between. CDR1 and CDR2 (germline): MNHNY, SVGAGI (reference sequence). Here the CDR3 DNA reads TGTGCCAGCAGTCCCCGGGACTTTAATGAAAAACTGTTTTTT. Its protein is CASSPRDFNEKLFF.

The chain recombines TRBV11-3 with TRBJ2-3; D gene ambiguous. CDR3 length: 12 residues. With 3 bases removed from V and 1 base from J, the gap between germline ends came to 2 bases. The germline V gene encodes CDR1 SGHNT and CDR2 YENEEA. The DNA for the CDR3 is TGTGCCAGCAGCTTGGGCACAGATACGCAGTATTTT. It encodes CASSLGTDTQYF.

About this clone itself: Its ends do not fully match the called genes, so a read error is possible. The chain joins TRBV23-1 to TRBJ2-2; 10 bases map to TRBD1. TRBV23-1 is annotated as an ORF whose role is uncertain. This CDR3 region has 24 residues. The CDR3, as DNA: TGTGCCAGCAGTCAATGGCCGGGACAGGGGTCTTCCGAGCGGGACTCCGCGAACACCGGGGAGCTGTTTTTT. Translation gives CASSQWPGQGSSERDSANTGELFF.

The chain links TRBV7-6 to TRBJ2-1; 8 nucleotides match TRBD2. The junction had 13 bases not matched to a gene; V was cut back by 1 base and J by 8 bases. This CDR3 spans 17 amino acids. The germline V gene has CDR1 SGHVS and CDR2 FNYEAQ. In DNA form, the CDR3 reads TGTGCCAGCAGCTTAGTTTCTCTGGCGGGAGGAGAACATGAGCAGTTCTTC. It yields the protein CASSLVSLAGGEHEQFF.

In this sample, this clone turned up many times. The genes are TRBV9 and TRBJ1-2; 7 bases match TRBD1. With 3 bases clipped from V and 7 bases from J, the junction kept 6 bases outside the gene matches. This CDR3 contains 13 residues. Germline CDR1 is SGDLS and CDR2 is YYNGEE. Here the CDR3 reads CASSARGRRGYTF. For the CDR3, the DNA is TGTGCCAGCAGCGCTAGGGGGCGCCGTGGCTACACCTTC.

The sample holds one count of this clone. The rearrangement uses TRBV7-2 and TRBJ1-2; 8 bases map to TRBD1. Unmatched junction bases numbered 8, after V lost 5 bases and J lost 6 bases. The CDR3 runs 14 residues. Per germline, CDR1 SGHTA and CDR2 FQGNSA. CDR3 DNA sequence: TGTGCCAGCAGCCCTTTGGACAGGGCTGATGGCTACACCTTC. Encoded protein: CASSPLDRADGYTF.

The rearrangement uses TRBV5-1 and TRBJ2-6, with 7 bases identical to TRBD1. Trimming removed 0 bases from V and 7 bases from J; junction bases left unmatched: 22. The CDR3 extends over 21 amino acids. Germline V gives CDR1 SGHRS, CDR2 YFSETQ. In nucleotides, the CDR3 is TGCGCCAGCAGCTTGGCCGGAGTTACACAGGGGATAGGGATTGTCGCCAACGTCCTGACTTTC. This gives the protein CASSLAGVTQGIGIVANVLTF.

The chain is built from TRBV27 and TRBJ2-7; 7 bases line up with TRBD1. V trimming: 6 bases; J trimming: 6 bases; junction bases outside the gene matches: 11. Germline loops: CDR1 MNHEY, CDR2 SMNVEV (reference sequence). This CDR3 has 14 residues. The CDR3 nucleotides read TGTGCCAGCAGATTGGTACAGGGGCATAGCGAGCAGTACTTC. Translation gives CASRLVQGHSEQYF.

The genes are TRBV10-3 and TRBJ2-3; 10 bases map to TRBD1. The V gene end was trimmed by 10 bases and the J gene end by 4 bases; junction bases not matched to a gene: 11. Germline lookup yields CDR1 ENHRY and CDR2 SYGVKD. This CDR3 spans 15 amino acids. The DNA for the CDR3 is TGTGCCACAAAGACAGACAGGGGGCACGCAGATACGCAGTATTTT. Its translation is CATKTDRGHADTQYF.

This clone was seen a single time. The chain has TRBV27 and TRBJ2-7; D remains unclear. Trimming took 3 bases from V and 3 from J, leaving 12 bases between them. The CDR3 extends over 14 amino acids. Germline V gives CDR1 MNHEY, CDR2 SMNVEV (reference sequence). CDR3 bases: TGTGCCAGCAGTTTCAAAGGGTTCATCTACGAGCAGTACTTC. Protein product: CASSFKGFIYEQYF.

The rearrangement joins TRBV10-3 to TRBJ2-3; either TRBD1 or TRBD2 may supply D (5 bases each). V was cut by 4 bases and J by 2 bases, with 16 bases left in between. There are 16 residues in the CDR3. Germline V gene lookup returns CDR1 ENHRY and CDR2 SYGVKD. The CDR3 DNA sequence: TGTGCCATCAGTGGAGGGACCGCCACGTCCACAGATACGCAGTATTTT. Translating it yields CAISGGTATSTDTQYF.

This chain uses TRBV11-2 with TRBJ1-3; D ambiguous. Germline values: CDR1 SGHAT, CDR2 FQNNGV. The V end lost 1 base, the J end lost 0 bases, and 4 bases lay between the germline ends. This CDR3 contains 14 residues. The CDR3 sequence is CASSLAGSGNTIYF. CDR3 bases: TGTGCCAGCAGCTTAGCTGGCTCTGGAAACACCATATATTTT.

The J gene is TRBJ2-1, the V gene TRBV15; 9 bases map to TRBD2. This CDR3 comprises 15 residues. Germline CDR1 LNHNV, CDR2 YYDKDF (reference sequence). Trimming took 7 bases from V and 6 from J; bases not matched to a gene: 10. CDR3 coding DNA: TGTGCCACCACGGATTCGGGACTAGCCTTCAATGAGCAGTTCTTC. This codes for CATTDSGLAFNEQFF.

This chain joins TRBV30 and TRBJ2-7; either TRBD1 or TRBD2 may fit D (5 bases each). Germline CDR1 GTSNPN, CDR2 SVGIG (reference sequence). Trimming removed 2 bases at V and 3 bases at J, with 8 bases between. The CDR3 runs to 12 residues. The CDR3 sequence: CAWSPGRYEQYF. The CDR3 DNA reads TGTGCCTGGAGTCCGGGACGCTACGAGCAGTACTTC.

This clone was seen a few times. The chain recombines TRBV12-1 with TRBJ2-2; TRBD1, as called in the table, went unchecked against the DNA. TRBV12-1 is a documented pseudogene. The CDR3 contains 17 residues. Here the CDR3 reads CASSFTPTTVKSGELFF. CDR3 coding DNA: TGTGCCAGCAGCTTTACCCCAACGACAGTAAAGTCCGGGGAGCTGTTTTTT.

The genes are TRBV28 and TRBJ1-5; 8 bases map to TRBD1. CDR1 is MDHEN and CDR2 is SYDVKM in the germline V gene. This CDR3 has 14 residues. With V trimmed by 6 bases and J by 5 bases, 6 bases remained unmatched. CDR3 DNA: TGTGCCAGCAGCTGGGACAGGTACCATCAGCCCCAGCATTTT. It is translated as CASSWDRYHQPQHF. The whole variable domain, filled in from reference TRBV28 and TRBJ1-5, reads DVKVTQSSRYLVKRTGEKVFLECVQDMDHENMFWYRQDPGLGLRLIYFSYDVKMKEKGDIPEGYSVSREKKERFSLILESASTNQTSMYLCASSWDRYHQPQHFGDGTRLSIL.

J is TRBJ1-5 and V is TRBV2, with 7 bases matching TRBD1. The CDR3 is 14 residues long. Germline V gives CDR1 SNHLY, CDR2 FYNNEI. The V and J ends lost 6 bases and 0 bases, in that order; junction bases with no gene match: 2. The CDR3 here is CASRRQGSNQPQHF. For the CDR3, the DNA is TGTGCCAGCAGACGACAGGGTAGCAATCAGCCCCAGCATTTT. The entire variable domain, with the rest obtained from reference TRBV2 and TRBJ1-5, is as follows: EPEVTQTPSHQVTQMGQEVILRCVPISNHLYFYWYRQILGQKVEFLVSFYNNEISEKSEIFDDQFSVERPDGSNFTLKIRSTKLEDSAMYFCASRRQGSNQPQHFGDGTRLSIL.

This clone appeared a single time. The chain uses TRBV6-5 and TRBJ1-4; 11 nucleotides align to TRBD1. Germline CDR1 and CDR2: MNHEY and SVGAGI. V was clipped by 8 bases and J by 4 bases; unmatched bases: 6. The CDR3 is made up of 15 amino acids. CDR3 in amino acids: CASRPGQGGNEKLFF. The CDR3 nucleotides are TGTGCCAGCCGACCGGGACAGGGGGGTAATGAAAAACTGTTTTTT.

This chain connects TRBV7-2 to TRBJ2-3, with a possible D match to TRBD2 (6 bases). This CDR3 comprises 14 residues. Trimming removed 8 bases from V and 6 bases from J, with 18 bases in between. Per the germline V gene, CDR1 is SGHTA and CDR2 is FQGNSA. CDR3 nucleotides: TGTGCCAGCCTATTGGGGGGATCTACCGATACGCAGTATTTT. As protein: CASLLGGSTDTQYF. The full variable domain, in which reference TRBV7-2 and TRBJ2-3 provide the parts outside the CDR3, is GAGVSQSPSNKVTEKGKDVELRCDPISGHTALYWYRQSLGQGLEFLIYFQGNSAPDKSGLPSDRFSAERTGGSVSTLTIQRTQQEDSAVYLCASLLGGSTDTQYFGPGTRLTVL.

The chain is built from TRBV7-2 and TRBJ1-2, with unresolved D. The CDR3 totals 14 residues. Per germline, CDR1 SGHTA and CDR2 FQGNSA. Deletions cut 1 base from V and 9 bases from J, with 15 bases between. Here the CDR3 DNA reads TGTGCCAGCAGCTTAGGCCGGACGAGGAGCAGCTACACCTTC. Protein: CASSLGRTRSSYTF.

This clone was picked up a small number of times. The chain joins TRBV4-2 to TRBJ2-2; no clear D. The CDR3 length is 15 residues. CDR1 LGHNA and CDR2 YNFKEQ come from the germline V gene. V was trimmed by 0 bases and J by 2 bases, leaving 7 bases between them. The CDR3 region is CASSQDPENTGELFF. Here the CDR3 DNA reads TGTGCCAGCAGCCAAGACCCAGAAAACACCGGGGAGCTGTTTTTT.

The CDR3, as DNA: TGCAGCGTGAAGACAGGTAGATCCTACGAGCAGTACTTC. Translating it yields CSVKTGRSYEQYF. The rearrangement uses TRBV29-1 and TRBJ2-7; perhaps TRBD1 as D (6 bases). From germline, CDR1 is SQVTM and CDR2 ANQGSEA. The CDR3 contains 13 residues. Trimming took 6 bases from V and 1 from J, leaving 13 bases between them.

The chain is built from TRBV2 and TRBJ2-7; 9 bases are shared with TRBD2. Germline CDR1 and CDR2: SNHLY and FYNNEI. The CDR3 consists of 15 residues. V lost 4 bases to trimming and J lost 2 bases; unmatched junction nucleotides: 6. The CDR3 DNA follows: TGTGCCAGCAGTGGTTACGGCGGGGGGGCCTACGAGCAGTACTTC. Protein: CASSGYGGGAYEQYF.